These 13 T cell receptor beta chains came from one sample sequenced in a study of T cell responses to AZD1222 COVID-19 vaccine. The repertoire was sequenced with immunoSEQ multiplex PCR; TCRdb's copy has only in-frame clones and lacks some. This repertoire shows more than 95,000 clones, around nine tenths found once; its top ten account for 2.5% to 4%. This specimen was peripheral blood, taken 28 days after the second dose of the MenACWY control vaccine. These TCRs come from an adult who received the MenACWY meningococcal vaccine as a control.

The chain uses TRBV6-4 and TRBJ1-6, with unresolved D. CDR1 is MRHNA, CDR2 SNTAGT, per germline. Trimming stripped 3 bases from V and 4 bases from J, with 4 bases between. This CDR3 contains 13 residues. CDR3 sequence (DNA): TGTGCCAGCAGTGAGGGGTATAATTCACCCCTCCACTTT. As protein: CASSEGYNSPLHF.

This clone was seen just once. The CDR3 coding sequence is TGTGCCAGCAGCTTAGCGTCGCGGGGGTTAAAATACGAGCAGTACTTC. Amino acids: CASSLASRGLKYEQYF. The rearrangement links TRBV7-2 to TRBJ2-7; TRBD2 matches at 7 bases. The V gene's germline CDR1 is SGHTA and CDR2 FQGNSA. J gave up 4 bases and V 0 bases, and 9 bases lay outside the gene matches. This CDR3 has 16 residues. The full variable domain, its missing parts supplied by reference TRBV7-2 and TRBJ2-7, is GAGVSQSPSNKVTEKGKDVELRCDPISGHTALYWYRQSLGQGLEFLIYFQGNSAPDKSGLPSDRFSAERTGGSVSTLTIQRTQQEDSAVYLCASSLASRGLKYEQYFGPGTRLTVT.

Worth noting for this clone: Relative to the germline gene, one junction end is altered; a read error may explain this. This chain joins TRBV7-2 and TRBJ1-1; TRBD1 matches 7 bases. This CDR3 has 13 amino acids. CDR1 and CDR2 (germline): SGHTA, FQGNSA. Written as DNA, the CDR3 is TGTGCCAGCAGCTTAACACCCGGGGACAGAAGTCCCTTT. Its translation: CASSLTPGDRSPF. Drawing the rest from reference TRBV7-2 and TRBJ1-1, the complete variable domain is GAGVSQSPSNKVTEKGKDVELRCDPISGHTALYWYRQSLGQGLEFLIYFQGNSAPDKSGLPSDRFSAERTGGSVSTLTIQRTQQEDSAVYLCASSLTPGDRSPFGQGTRLTVV.

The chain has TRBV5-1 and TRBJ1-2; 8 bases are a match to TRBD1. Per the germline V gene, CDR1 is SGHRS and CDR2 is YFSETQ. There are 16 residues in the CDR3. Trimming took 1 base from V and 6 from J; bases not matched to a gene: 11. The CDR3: CASSLRPAGGSHGYTF. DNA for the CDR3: TGCGCCAGCAGCTTGCGACCGGCAGGGGGCAGTCATGGCTACACCTTC.

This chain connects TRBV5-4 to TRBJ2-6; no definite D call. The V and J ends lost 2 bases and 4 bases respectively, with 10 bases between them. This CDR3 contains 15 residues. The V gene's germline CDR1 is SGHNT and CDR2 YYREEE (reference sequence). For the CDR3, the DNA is TGTGCCAGCAGCTTAGCTGGGTCCGGGGCCAACGTCCTGACTTTC. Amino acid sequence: CASSLAGSGANVLTF.

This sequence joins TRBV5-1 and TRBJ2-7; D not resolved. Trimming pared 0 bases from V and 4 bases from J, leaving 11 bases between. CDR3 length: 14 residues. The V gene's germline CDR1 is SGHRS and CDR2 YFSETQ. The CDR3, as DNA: TGCGCCAGCAGCTTGGCCGGGCAAACGTACGAGCAGTACTTC. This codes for CASSLAGQTYEQYF.

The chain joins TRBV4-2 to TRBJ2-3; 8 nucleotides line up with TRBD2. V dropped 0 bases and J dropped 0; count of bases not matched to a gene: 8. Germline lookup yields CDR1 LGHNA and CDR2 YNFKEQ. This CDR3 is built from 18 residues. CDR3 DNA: TGTGCCAGCAGCCAAGAGGGACGGGGGGGCCGGAGCACAGATACGCAGTATTTT. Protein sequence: CASSQEGRGGRSTDTQYF.

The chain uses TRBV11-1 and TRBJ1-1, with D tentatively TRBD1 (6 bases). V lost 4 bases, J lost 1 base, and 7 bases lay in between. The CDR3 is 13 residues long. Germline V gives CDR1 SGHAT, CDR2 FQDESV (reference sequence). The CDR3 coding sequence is TGTGCCAGCAGCTCACAGGGGAACACTGAAGCTTTCTTT. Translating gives CASSSQGNTEAFF. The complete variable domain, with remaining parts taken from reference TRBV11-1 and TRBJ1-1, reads EAEVAQSPRYKITEKSQAVAFWCDPISGHATLYWYRQILGQGPELLVQFQDESVVDDSQLPKDRFSAERLKGVDSTLKIQPAELGDSAMYLCASSSQGNTEAFFGQGTRLTVV.

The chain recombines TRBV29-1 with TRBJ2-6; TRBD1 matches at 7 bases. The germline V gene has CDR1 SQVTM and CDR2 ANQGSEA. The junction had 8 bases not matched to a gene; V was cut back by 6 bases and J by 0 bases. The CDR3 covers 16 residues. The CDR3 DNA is TGCAGCGTGAGGAACAGGGGTGGCTCTGGGGCCAACGTCCTGACTTTC. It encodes CSVRNRGGSGANVLTF.

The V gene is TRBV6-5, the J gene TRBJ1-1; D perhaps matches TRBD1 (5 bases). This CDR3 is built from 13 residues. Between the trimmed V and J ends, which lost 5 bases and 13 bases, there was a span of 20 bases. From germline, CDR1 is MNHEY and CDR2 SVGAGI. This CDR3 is CASSQKRGGAGFF. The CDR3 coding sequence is TGTGCCAGCAGTCAAAAGAGAGGTGGGGCGGGTTTCTTT.

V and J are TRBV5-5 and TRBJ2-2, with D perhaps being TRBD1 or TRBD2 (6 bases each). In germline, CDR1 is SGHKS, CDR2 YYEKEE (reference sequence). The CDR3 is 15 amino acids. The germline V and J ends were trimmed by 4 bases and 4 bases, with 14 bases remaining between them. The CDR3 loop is CASSLRTAGTGELFF. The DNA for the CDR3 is TGTGCCAGCAGCCTTCGGACAGCGGGCACCGGGGAGCTGTTTTTT.

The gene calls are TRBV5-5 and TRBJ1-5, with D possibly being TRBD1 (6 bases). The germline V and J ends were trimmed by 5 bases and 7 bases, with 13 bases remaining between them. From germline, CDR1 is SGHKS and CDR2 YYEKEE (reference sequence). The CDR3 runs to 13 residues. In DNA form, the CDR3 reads TGTGCCAGCAGTTTTGGGGGGCCCCAGCCCCAGCATTTT. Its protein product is CASSFGGPQPQHF.

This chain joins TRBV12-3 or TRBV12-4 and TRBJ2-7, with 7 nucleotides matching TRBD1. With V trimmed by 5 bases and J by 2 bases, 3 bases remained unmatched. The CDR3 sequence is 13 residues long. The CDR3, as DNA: TGTGCCAGCAGTAGCGACAGGGCCTACGAGCAGTACTTC. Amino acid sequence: CASSSDRAYEQYF.